This TCR beta chain originates from a study of blood T cell repertoires in COVID-19. The V end lost 2 bases, the J end lost 0 bases, and 6 bases lay between the germline ends. The CDR3 is 15 residues long. The V gene's germline CDR1 is SGHRS and CDR2 YFSETQ. Clones were sequenced by immunoSEQ multiplex PCR, and TCRdb holds only the in-frame ones, with some missing. The sample comprises roughly 120,000 clones, 87% of which are singletons, and around 2.1% rests with the top ten. This clone is a singleton in its sample. The receptor comes from a woman in her forties or fifties with acute or convalescent COVID-19. The sequenced sample was peripheral blood. This chain links TRBV5-1 with TRBJ1-6; D unresolved. CDR3 in DNA: TGCGCCAGCAGCTTTAGTAGCTCCTATAATTCACCCCTCCACTTT. Translation: CASSFSSSYNSPLHF.